Following are 7 T cell receptor beta chains from one sample sequenced in a study of glioma-infiltrating T cells after dendritic cell vaccination. The repertoire was sequenced with immunoSEQ multiplex PCR; TCRdb's copy has only in-frame clones and lacks some. The repertoire holds about 49,000 clones, around 86% seen once, with around 10% in the top ten. The starting material was blood, obtained before dendritic cell vaccination. The origin of the receptors is a human donor with glioblastoma.

The chain couples TRBV7-2 to TRBJ2-7; a possible D gene is TRBD2 (6 bases). The germline V and J ends were trimmed by 3 bases and 1 base, with 13 bases remaining between them. The CDR3 totals 15 residues. Germline values: CDR1 SGHTA, CDR2 FQGNSA. CDR3 sequence (DNA): TGTGCCAGCAGCTTGTCGACGGGAGTATCCTACGAGCAGTACTTC. Translated, it gives CASSLSTGVSYEQYF.

This clone was detected a few times. This chain uses TRBV14 with TRBJ2-1, with TRBD2 as a possible D gene (6 bases). Germline-derived CDR1 and CDR2 are SGHDN and FVKESK. V was trimmed by 0 bases and J by 10 bases, leaving 10 bases between them. The CDR3 is made up of 13 amino acids. In DNA form, the CDR3 reads TGTGCCAGCAGCCAAGATCGGGGGAGGGAGCAGTTCTTC. It codes for CASSQDRGREQFF.

The chain has TRBV6-5 and TRBJ1-1; D is ambiguous. V lost 0 bases and J lost 1, with 6 bases in between. There are 14 residues in the CDR3. From germline, CDR1 is MNHEY and CDR2 SVGAGI. CDR3 DNA: TGTGCCAGCAGTTACTCGGGAGAGAACACTGAAGCTTTCTTT. Its protein is CASSYSGENTEAFF.

This clone was seen once. The chain combines TRBV19 with TRBJ1-1, with D uncertain. The CDR3 covers 15 residues. In germline, CDR1 is LNHDA, CDR2 SQIVND (reference sequence). V lost 8 bases to trimming and J lost 1 base, with 17 bases between them. This CDR3 is CASLPYALTNTEAFF. As DNA, the CDR3 is TGTGCCAGTCTCCCATACGCCCTAACGAACACTGAAGCTTTCTTT.

The rearrangement uses TRBV27 and TRBJ2-6; D remains unclear. The CDR3 loop spans 16 amino acids. Germline V gives CDR1 MNHEY, CDR2 SMNVEV (reference sequence). With 4 bases removed from V and 4 bases from J, the gap between germline ends came to 14 bases. The CDR3 is CASSSPAGLGANVLTF. CDR3 bases: TGTGCCAGCAGTTCCCCGGCAGGTCTGGGGGCCAACGTCCTGACTTTC.

This chain connects TRBV29-1 to TRBJ2-7, with D tentatively TRBD1 (6 bases). This CDR3 spans 14 amino acids. In germline, CDR1 is SQVTM, CDR2 ANQGSEA. The germline V and J ends were trimmed by 6 bases and 6 bases, with 21 bases remaining between them. The CDR3 loop is CSVAGQSRHSEQYF. CDR3 nucleotide sequence: TGCAGCGTCGCAGGACAGTCCCGACATAGCGAGCAGTACTTC.

The CDR3 protein is CASSQAGLAGALLGEQFF. In nucleotides, the CDR3 is TGCGCCAGCAGCCAAGCAGGACTAGCGGGGGCCCTTTTGGGTGAGCAGTTCTTC. V and J are TRBV4-1 and TRBJ2-1; 13 nucleotides match TRBD2. Looked up from germline, CDR1 is MGHRA and CDR2 is YSYEKL. The CDR3 length is 18 residues. V shed 1 base and J 9 bases; nucleotides not matched to a gene: 12.